These 32 T cell receptor beta chains came from one sample sequenced in a study of shared clonotypes between healthy human individuals. The data were produced by immunoSEQ multiplex PCR, yet TCRdb's version contains in-frame clones alone and is incomplete. The data show 2 million to 2.5 million clones, over 85% seen once. Source material: naive CD4+ T cells from PBMCs. Subset noted: CD45RA+ positively selected. Source of these receptors: a man between 18 and 35 years old in good health. Some clones in this sample may be carry-over from other donors' samples.

CDR3 residues: CASSLGTSGEQFF. In DNA form, the CDR3 reads TGTGCCAGCAGCTTGGGGACTAGCGGAGAGCAGTTCTTC. The rearrangement joins TRBV11-3 to TRBJ2-1, with TRBD2 identical over 11 bases. Germline V gene data show CDR1 as SGHNT and CDR2 as YENEEA. This CDR3 comprises 13 residues. V trimming: 3 bases; J trimming: 10 bases; junction bases outside the gene matches: 2.

The genes are TRBV5-6 and TRBJ2-2, with 14 nucleotides matching TRBD2. The CDR3 has 17 residues. Germline CDR1 reads SGHDT; CDR2 reads YYEEEE. V lost 6 bases to trimming and J lost 13 bases; unmatched junction nucleotides: 17. The CDR3 bases are TGTGCCAGCACTTTATTCAAGGCGACTAGCGGGAGGGGCTCGCTGTTTTTT. As protein: CASTLFKATSGRGSLFF.

The chain joins TRBV7-3 to TRBJ2-1, with a possible D match to TRBD1 (6 bases). V lost 2 bases, J lost 7 bases, and 12 bases lay in between. Germline CDR1 SGHTA, CDR2 FQGTGA. The CDR3 covers 14 residues. CDR3: CASSLYLQGNEQFF. The DNA for the CDR3 is TGTGCCAGCAGCTTATACCTACAGGGTAATGAGCAGTTCTTC.

This chain connects TRBV5-5 to TRBJ1-3, with 8 positions matching TRBD1. This CDR3 contains 18 residues. V trimming: 3 bases; J trimming: 4 bases; junction bases outside the gene matches: 15. Germline loops: CDR1 SGHKS, CDR2 YYEKEE (reference sequence). The CDR3 is CASSSISRGLFPGNTIYF. The CDR3 nucleotides are TGTGCCAGCAGCTCCATTAGCAGGGGGCTATTCCCAGGAAACACCATATATTTT.

V usage is TRBV6-4 and J usage is TRBJ1-2; possibly TRBD1 for D (6 bases). With 0 bases removed from V and 7 bases from J, the gap between germline ends came to 12 bases. This CDR3 region has 14 residues. From germline, CDR1 is MRHNA and CDR2 SNTAGT. The CDR3 nucleotides are TGTGCCAGCAGTGACTCGTACGGGGGCGGTGGCTACACCTTC. Translation gives CASSDSYGGGGYTF.

The chain is built from TRBV27 and TRBJ2-7, with D hard to call. Germline CDR1 MNHEY, CDR2 SMNVEV (reference sequence). Trimming removed 8 bases from V and 4 bases from J, with 12 bases in between. The CDR3 is 12 amino acids. The CDR3 DNA reads TGTGCCAGCTCAAACCGCTCGTACGAGCAGTACTTC. It specifies CASSNRSYEQYF.

Concerning this clone: Other DNA sequences from this sample encode an identical CDR3 as well. V and J are TRBV29-1 and TRBJ2-5; perhaps TRBD1 as D (6 bases). V gave up 4 bases and J gave up 2 bases, with 8 bases separating them. This CDR3 has 12 residues. The germline V gene encodes CDR1 SQVTM and CDR2 ANQGSEA. The CDR3 nucleotides are TGCAGCGTTGGGACAGCGCAAGAGACCCAGTACTTC. Amino acids: CSVGTAQETQYF.

The chain is built from TRBV11-2 and TRBJ2-1, with 10 bases fitting TRBD2. This CDR3 spans 17 amino acids. The V gene's germline CDR1 is SGHAT and CDR2 FQNNGV. Trimming removed 0 bases from V and 6 bases from J; junction bases left unmatched: 8. The CDR3: CASSLEPSGRATNEQFF. The CDR3 coding sequence is TGTGCCAGCAGCTTAGAGCCCAGCGGGAGGGCCACCAATGAGCAGTTCTTC. The variable domain in full, completed from reference TRBV11-2 and TRBJ2-1, reads EAGVAQSPRYKIIEKRQSVAFWCNPISGHATLYWYQQILGQGPKLLIQFQNNGVVDDSQLPKDRFSAERLKGVDSTLKIQPAKLEDSAVYLCASSLEPSGRATNEQFFGPGTRLTVL.

In nucleotides, the CDR3 is TGTGCCAGCACCAGGAGGGGGAGTGGAGAGACCCAGTACTTC. Its translation is CASTRRGSGETQYF. The V and J genes are TRBV6-1 and TRBJ2-5; D is perhaps TRBD1 or TRBD2 (6 bases each). Trimming removed 7 bases from V and 4 bases from J, with 16 bases in between. Germline CDR1 reads MNHNS; CDR2 reads SASEGT. The CDR3 has 14 amino acids.

This chain links TRBV5-4 with TRBJ2-2; 9 bases map to TRBD2. J gave up 7 bases and V 1 base, and 8 bases lay outside the gene matches. Germline lookup yields CDR1 SGHNT and CDR2 YYREEE (reference sequence). This CDR3 is 16 amino acids long. CDR3 DNA: TGTGCCAGCAGCTTGAGAGCGGGAGGAGGGAGCGGGGAGCTGTTTTTT. This gives the protein CASSLRAGGGSGELFF.

This chain connects TRBV6-5 to TRBJ2-7; 7 bases align to TRBD1. Trimming cost V 6 bases and J 4 bases; bases outside gene matches: 12. Germline assignment: CDR1 MNHEY and CDR2 SVGAGI. CDR3 length: 15 residues. The DNA for the CDR3 is TGTGCCAGCAGCACAGGATACGGGACAGAATACGAGCAGTACTTC. It encodes CASSTGYGTEYEQYF.

CDR3: CASRKGPRETQYF. CDR3 DNA sequence: TGTGCCAGCAGAAAGGGACCGAGGGAGACCCAGTACTTC. V usage is TRBV28 and J usage is TRBJ2-5; tentatively, D is TRBD1 or TRBD2 (5 bases each). Germline lookup yields CDR1 MDHEN and CDR2 SYDVKM. The CDR3 totals 13 residues. V shed 6 bases and J shed 5 bases, with 13 bases lying between them.

This clone has only one observation. This chain links TRBV30 with TRBJ1-2; no clear D. V shed 5 bases and J shed 8 bases, with 12 bases lying between them. Per germline, CDR1 GTSNPN and CDR2 SVGIG (reference sequence). The CDR3 covers 11 residues. Written as DNA, the CDR3 is TGTGCCTGGGTGGGGAGGAAGGGCTACACCTTC. It is translated as CAWVGRKGYTF.

J is TRBJ1-2 and V is TRBV27; TRBD1 matches 8 bases. The germline V gene encodes CDR1 MNHEY and CDR2 SMNVEV (reference sequence). The junction had 11 bases not matched to a gene; V was cut back by 4 bases and J by 10 bases. The CDR3 totals 14 residues. CDR3 sequence reads: CASSSRTGSNVYTF. Written as DNA, the CDR3 is TGTGCCAGCAGTTCTAGGACAGGGTCGAATGTCTACACCTTC.

Of note for this clone: Within the sample, other DNA sequences also encode this same CDR3. V gene TRBV18 combines with J gene TRBJ1-5; 8 bases line up with TRBD1. V lost 3 bases and J lost 2; bases outside the gene matches: 0. Per the germline V gene, CDR1 is KGHSH and CDR2 is LQKENI. There are 14 residues in the CDR3. The CDR3 coding sequence is TGTGCCAGCTCACCGGACAGGGGCAATCAGCCCCAGCATTTT. Amino acid sequence: CASSPDRGNQPQHF.

V usage is TRBV7-8 and J usage is TRBJ2-5; D ambiguous. With 5 bases removed from V and 5 bases from J, the gap between germline ends came to 6 bases. From germline, CDR1 is SGHVS and CDR2 FQNEAQ. The CDR3 contains 11 residues. The CDR3 reads CASSIAETQYF. DNA of the CDR3: TGTGCCAGCAGCATCGCGGAGACCCAGTACTTC.

This clone was seen just once. The chain links TRBV28 to TRBJ2-5, with D maybe TRBD2 (6 bases). The CDR3 length is 11 residues. Germline values: CDR1 MDHEN, CDR2 SYDVKM. The V and J ends lost 5 bases and 7 bases respectively, with 8 bases between them. The CDR3 loop is CASSGGGTQYF. The DNA for the CDR3 is TGTGCCAGCAGTGGGGGAGGGACCCAGTACTTC.

The rearrangement joins TRBV7-9 to TRBJ2-5; 8 nucleotides line up with TRBD2. Near its end, the DNA agrees better with TRBJ2-7, so the J call may be wrong. Germline V lookup: CDR1 SEHNR, CDR2 FQNEAQ (reference sequence). This CDR3 is 13 amino acids long. The DNA of the CDR3 is TGTGCCAGCAGCCCTCGGGGGGGCGGCGAGCAGTACTTC. Its translation: CASSPRGGGEQYF.

The chain combines TRBV19 with TRBJ2-2; TRBD2 matches 11 bases. The CDR3 has 16 amino acids. With V trimmed by 8 bases and J by 5 bases, 10 bases remained unmatched. CDR1 is LNHDA, CDR2 SQIVND, per germline (reference sequence). The CDR3 sequence is CASANLAGGRTGELFF. The CDR3, as DNA: TGTGCCAGTGCCAACCTAGCGGGAGGACGGACCGGGGAGCTGTTTTTT.

This clone was seen a handful of times. J is TRBJ1-3 and V is TRBV7-8; D uncertain. The germline gives CDR1 SGHVS, CDR2 FQNEAQ. V was pared by 1 base and J by 8 bases, with 6 bases between. The CDR3 length is 12 residues. The CDR3 bases are TGTGCCAGCAGCTTAGGGGGTCACACCATATATTTT. It yields the protein CASSLGGHTIYF.

V and J are TRBV9 and TRBJ2-5; D remains ambiguous. The CDR3 has 15 amino acids. Germline CDR1 is SGDLS and CDR2 is YYNGEE. The germline V and J ends were trimmed by 1 base and 2 bases, with 12 bases remaining between them. CDR3 sequence reads: CASSVSAVTQETQYF. CDR3 bases: TGTGCCAGCAGCGTATCTGCTGTGACTCAAGAGACCCAGTACTTC.

This chain connects TRBV7-7 to TRBJ2-7, with TRBD1 matching over 9 bases. The CDR3 sequence is 14 residues long. CDR1 SSHAT and CDR2 FNYEAQ come from the germline V gene (reference sequence). V was clipped by 5 bases and J by 7 bases; unmatched bases: 9. The CDR3 reads CASSQGQGNIEQYF. As DNA, the CDR3 is TGTGCCAGCAGCCAAGGACAGGGGAATATAGAGCAGTACTTC.

The CDR3 here is CASSGEGRGGGYTF. The CDR3 bases are TGTGCCAGCAGTGGAGAGGGGCGCGGAGGGGGCTACACCTTC. J is TRBJ1-2 and V is TRBV6-1; TRBD1 might be the D (5 bases). Germline CDR1 and CDR2: MNHNS and SASEGT. The CDR3 has 14 residues. Trimming took 4 bases from V and 8 from J, leaving 17 bases between them.

The chain carries TRBV28 and TRBJ2-7; 8 bases align to TRBD2. With V trimmed by 5 bases and J by 6 bases, 24 bases remained unmatched. Per the germline V gene, CDR1 is MDHEN and CDR2 is SYDVKM. This CDR3 has 19 amino acids. CDR3 protein: CASSPFYLGERENIPEQYF. The CDR3 DNA reads TGTGCCAGCAGTCCGTTCTACCTAGGGGAGCGGGAGAATATTCCCGAGCAGTACTTC.

The chain is built from TRBV7-9 and TRBJ2-2, with D possibly being TRBD1 or TRBD2 (6 bases each). CDR1 is SEHNR and CDR2 is FQNEAQ in the germline V gene (reference sequence). The CDR3 is 14 residues long. V lost 5 bases to trimming and J lost 6 bases, with 13 bases between them. CDR3 sequence (DNA): TGTGCCAGCAGCCTCCTAGGGGGGTCCGGGGAGCTGTTTTTT. This translates into CASSLLGGSGELFF.

This clone occurred once. The chain links TRBV5-5 to TRBJ1-5; tentative D call: TRBD1 (6 bases). The CDR3 is 14 amino acids. The V gene's germline CDR1 is SGHKS and CDR2 YYEKEE (reference sequence). V shed 0 bases and J shed 5 bases, with 9 bases lying between them. The CDR3 nucleotides read TGTGCCAGCAGCTTGGTGTCAGGGGATCAGCCCCAGCATTTT. This encodes CASSLVSGDQPQHF.

The gene calls are TRBV29-1 and TRBJ2-3; tentative D call: TRBD2 (5 bases). The germline V and J ends were trimmed by 2 bases and 4 bases, with 7 bases remaining between them. Germline CDR1 is SQVTM and CDR2 is ANQGSEA. The CDR3 totals 12 residues. CDR3 in amino acids: CSVETAADTQYF. Here the CDR3 DNA reads TGCAGCGTTGAAACAGCGGCAGATACGCAGTATTTT.

This chain uses TRBV10-1 with TRBJ2-7, with 8 bases aligning to TRBD1. CDR3 length: 13 amino acids. J was trimmed by 7 bases and V by 8 bases; bases with no gene match: 10. Germline V gives CDR1 WNHNN, CDR2 SYGVQD (reference sequence). DNA for the CDR3: TGCGCCAGCCGGACAGGGCCTTGGGGGGAGCAGTACTTC. It translates to CASRTGPWGEQYF.

The rearrangement joins TRBV6-6 to TRBJ2-1, with 7 positions matching TRBD1. The CDR3 is 13 residues long. The germline V gene has CDR1 MNHNY and CDR2 SVGAGI (reference sequence). Losses at the gene ends were 8 bases for V and 4 bases for J; bases not matched to a gene: 5. The CDR3 loop reads CASQGVPYNEQFF. The CDR3 bases are TGTGCCAGCCAGGGGGTCCCTTACAATGAGCAGTTCTTC.

V usage is TRBV7-3 and J usage is TRBJ2-7; TRBD2 is a possible D gene (5 bases). The V gene lost 2 bases and the J gene lost 3 bases, with 11 bases spanning the gap. The CDR3 contains 14 residues. Germline V CDR1 and CDR2: SGHTA, FQGTGA. CDR3 nucleotides: TGTGCCAGCAGCTTAGGATCCGGGAACTACGAGCAGTACTTC. As protein: CASSLGSGNYEQYF.

About this clone: The same CDR3 can be traced to other DNA sequences in this sample. The rearrangement joins TRBV28 to TRBJ1-4; the D gene is possibly TRBD1 (6 bases). V was clipped by 2 bases and J by 8 bases, with 9 bases between them. Germline V CDR1 and CDR2: MDHEN, SYDVKM. There are 13 residues in the CDR3. The CDR3 region is CASSLGGREKLFF. DNA for the CDR3: TGTGCCAGCAGTTTAGGGGGCCGGGAAAAACTGTTTTTT.

The rearrangement uses TRBV5-1 and TRBJ2-5, with 8 bases fitting TRBD2. CDR3 size: 14 residues. V lost 4 bases, J lost 0 bases, and 2 bases stayed unmatched. Germline CDR1 SGHRS, CDR2 YFSETQ. The CDR3 DNA reads as TGCGCCAGCAGCGCACTAGCGGACCAAGAGACCCAGTACTTC. Translated: CASSALADQETQYF.